Shown below are 13 T cell receptor beta chains from a single sample sequenced in a study of regulatory T cells in long-lasting Graves disease. Time point: newly diagnosed GD, antithyroid drugs for less than 3 months. Following extraction of RNA from PBMCs, that RNA was used to make the TCR library. Assembly of TCR beta libraries relied on iRepertoire HTBI primers together with Arm-PCR of CDR3 regions. TCRdb recomputed calls from the multiplex PCR reads with MiXCR, one row per CDR3 protein. The sample gives about 540,000 distinct CDR3 sequences, about 13% of which show up once; roughly 10% is in the top ten. The same data also went into a second study, on T cells in Graves' hyperthyroidism and ophthalmopathy.

This material consisted of peripheral blood mononuclear cells (PBMCs), taken at new diagnosis, from a patient treated with antithyroid drugs. These receptors all stem from a man younger than 45 with Graves disease.

This clonotype occurred many times. This rearrangement joins TRBV7-9 to TRBJ2-7; tentatively, D is TRBD1 (6 bases). The CDR3 covers 14 residues. Looked up from germline, CDR1 is SEHNR and CDR2 is FQNEAQ (reference sequence). V was clipped by 4 bases and J by 0 bases, with 10 bases between them. CDR3 loop: CASSSSGASYEQYF. Here the CDR3 DNA reads TGTGCCAGCAGCTCTTCAGGGGCCTCCTACGAGCAGTACTTC.

This rearrangement joins TRBV27 to TRBJ2-1, with 14 bases lining up with TRBD2. CDR3 length equals 18 residues. CDR1 and CDR2 from the germline V gene are MNHEY and SMNVEV (reference sequence). V dropped 8 bases and J dropped 3; count of bases not matched to a gene: 12. CDR3 bases: TGTGCCAGCCGCCCCGGGACTAGCGGGAGTCAAAGCTACAATGAGCAGTTCTTC. Translating gives CASRPGTSGSQSYNEQFF.

This clonotype was seen at least ten times. The chain recombines TRBV6-1 with TRBJ2-5; the match to TRBD2 covers 11 bases. V lost 1 base and J lost 2; bases outside the gene matches: 0. Germline V lookup: CDR1 MNHNS, CDR2 SASEGT. This CDR3 has 15 residues. The CDR3 DNA follows: TGTGCCAGCAGTGAAGTAGCGGGAGGGCAAGAGACCCAGTACTTC. As protein: CASSEVAGGQETQYF.

The chain couples TRBV7-9 to TRBJ2-1, with TRBD2 matching over 12 bases. CDR3 length equals 17 residues. From germline, CDR1 is SEHNR and CDR2 FQNEAQ (reference sequence). Trimming cost V 7 bases and J 5 bases; bases outside gene matches: 12. Here the CDR3 DNA reads TGTGCCAGCATCCGACTAGCGGGAGCTTATTGGGACAATGAGCAGTTCTTC. Its protein product is CASIRLAGAYWDNEQFF.

In its sample, this clonotype was seen many times. The chain is built from TRBV27 and TRBJ1-2; D perhaps matches TRBD1 (5 bases). The CDR3 is 13 amino acids. V lost 4 bases, J lost 7 bases, and 13 bases lay in between. CDR1 and CDR2 from the germline V gene are MNHEY and SMNVEV (reference sequence). Written as DNA, the CDR3 is TGTGCCAGCAGTTCCCAGGGTATCGGTGGCTACACCTTC. Translating it yields CASSSQGIGGYTF.

At least ten counts were recorded for this clonotype. The genes are TRBV24-1 and TRBJ2-1; TRBD2 aligns across 8 bases. The CDR3 length is 16 residues. The germline V gene has CDR1 KGHDR and CDR2 SFDVKD. Losses at the gene ends were 2 bases for V and 0 bases for J; bases not matched to a gene: 2. CDR3 sequence (DNA): TGTGCCACCAGTGATTCCGGGACTAGCTCCTACAATGAGCAGTTCTTC. Translated: CATSDSGTSSYNEQFF.

In its sample, this clonotype was seen a few times. V gene TRBV5-5 combines with J gene TRBJ2-7; TRBD1 matches at 10 bases. CDR3 length: 15 amino acids. The ends lost 5 bases at V and 3 bases at J; junction bases unmatched: 8. Germline V lookup: CDR1 SGHKS, CDR2 YYEKEE (reference sequence). The DNA for the CDR3 is TGTGCCAGCAGTCGGTCGACAGGGGGCTTCTACGAGCAGTACTTC. It yields the protein CASSRSTGGFYEQYF.

There are many counts of this clonotype. The rearrangement uses TRBV7-9 and TRBJ1-5, with TRBD1 matching 8 bases. Germline CDR1 and CDR2: SEHNR and FQNEAQ (reference sequence). The junction had 5 bases not matched to a gene; V was cut back by 1 base and J by 0 bases. This CDR3 has 17 amino acids. The CDR3 is CASSLGGDRYSNQPQHF. CDR3 coding DNA: TGTGCCAGCAGCTTAGGGGGGGACAGGTATAGCAATCAGCCCCAGCATTTT.

This clonotype was seen at least ten times. The gene calls are TRBV10-3 and TRBJ1-1, with a tentative D call TRBD1 (6 bases). Germline V gene data show CDR1 as ENHRY and CDR2 as SYGVKD. Trimming cost V 7 bases and J 4 bases, with 13 bases left between them. The CDR3 length is 13 residues. CDR3 sequence reads: CAIMMDSGTEAFF. The CDR3 DNA follows: TGTGCCATCATGATGGACAGCGGCACTGAAGCTTTCTTT.

The chain recombines TRBV9 with TRBJ2-7; D is possibly TRBD1 or TRBD2 (5 bases each). This CDR3 region has 14 residues. V was trimmed by 4 bases and J by 4 bases, leaving 15 bases between them. From germline, CDR1 is SGDLS and CDR2 YYNGEE. CDR3 in amino acids: CASSRGTEGYEQYF. CDR3 nucleotides: TGTGCCAGCAGCAGAGGGACGGAAGGTTACGAGCAGTACTTC.

The chain couples TRBV24-1 to TRBJ2-1, with 9 bases that match TRBD1. V was pared by 2 bases and J by 9 bases, with 7 bases of the junction left unmatched. Germline loops: CDR1 KGHDR, CDR2 SFDVKD. The length of the CDR3 is 15 residues. The CDR3 protein is CATSDYRTGVGEQFF. The CDR3 coding sequence is TGTGCCACCAGTGATTATAGGACAGGGGTCGGTGAGCAGTTCTTC.

This clonotype came up a few times. The chain uses TRBV9 and TRBJ1-6; D possibly corresponds to TRBD1 (5 bases). The CDR3 length is 14 residues. Germline V lookup: CDR1 SGDLS, CDR2 YYNGEE. With 0 bases removed from V and 4 bases from J, the gap between germline ends came to 5 bases. The CDR3 DNA reads as TGTGCCAGCAGCGTAGGACAGTATAATTCACCCCTCCACTTT. Its protein is CASSVGQYNSPLHF. The whole variable domain, remainder taken from reference TRBV9 and TRBJ1-6, is DSGVTQTPKHLITATGQRVTLRCSPRSGDLSVYWYQQSLDQGLQFLIQYYNGEERAKGNILERFSAQQFPDLHSELNLSSLELGDSALYFCASSVGQYNSPLHFGNGTRLTVT.

This clonotype has a count of ten or more. This chain connects TRBV5-1 to TRBJ2-7, with TRBD1 matching over 8 bases. The CDR3 is 12 amino acids. J gave up 6 bases and V 5 bases, and 4 bases lay outside the gene matches. Germline CDR1 and CDR2: SGHRS and YFSETQ. The CDR3 loop is CASSQGAGEQYF. The CDR3 DNA reads as TGCGCCAGCAGTCAGGGGGCAGGCGAGCAGTACTTC.